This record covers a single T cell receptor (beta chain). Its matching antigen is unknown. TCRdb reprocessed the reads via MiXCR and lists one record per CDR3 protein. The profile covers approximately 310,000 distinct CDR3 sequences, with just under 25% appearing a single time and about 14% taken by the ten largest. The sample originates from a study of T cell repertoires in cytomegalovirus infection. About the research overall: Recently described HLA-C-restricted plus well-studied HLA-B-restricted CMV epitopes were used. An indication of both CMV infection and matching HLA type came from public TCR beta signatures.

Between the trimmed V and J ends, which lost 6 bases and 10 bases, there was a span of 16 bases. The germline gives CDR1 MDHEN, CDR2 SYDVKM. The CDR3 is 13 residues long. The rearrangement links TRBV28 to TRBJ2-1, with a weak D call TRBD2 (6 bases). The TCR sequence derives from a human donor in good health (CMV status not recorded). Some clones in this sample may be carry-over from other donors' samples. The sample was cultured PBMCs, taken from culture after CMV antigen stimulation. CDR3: CASSQGLLGEQFF. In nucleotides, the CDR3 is TGTGCCAGCAGCCAGGGACTCCTCGGGGAGCAGTTCTTC.